The present entry profiles one TCR beta chain with its context. An end of the junction does not agree with germline; a read error may underlie this. The PCR employed 60 Vbeta primers together with 13 Jbeta primers. TCRdb keeps only in-frame clones here, not all; method: immunoSEQ multiplex PCR. The sample consists of over 95,000 clones, 77% of them appearing once. The V gene's germline CDR1 is SGHRS and CDR2 YFSETQ. The length of the CDR3 is 16 residues. The data are from a study of cytomegalovirus exposure and HLA in healthy donors. The wider study: Ancestry clustering placed around four fifths of some 400 genotyped donors in the Caucasian-associated cluster.

The chain uses TRBV5-1 and TRBJ2-1; no definite D call. The sequencing sample was made of PBMCs. The sequence derives from a man between 35 and 55 years old in good health and CMV-seropositive. In nucleotides, the CDR3 is TGCGCCAGCAGCTTGGTTGCAGGCTCTTCCTTCAATGAGCAGTTCTTC. It translates to CASSLVAGSSFNEQFF.